What follows describes a single T cell receptor beta chain. Its antigen is not known. CDR3 size: 14 residues. J gave up 8 bases and V 3 bases, and 7 bases lay outside the gene matches. Germline CDR1 is MNHEY and CDR2 is SMNVEV (reference sequence). This entry is derived from a study of STAT3 mutations in large granular lymphocyte leukemia. Profiled with immunoSEQ multiplex PCR; TCRdb holds only in-frame clones, not every one. Of under 35,000 clones in the sample, roughly 80% were seen once. Study results and limitations: Treatment regimens differed across patients between samplings. After therapy, about 35% of the 18 patients switched clonotypes, all new clones STAT3 wild type. In T-cell large granular lymphocyte leukemia, about half of patients showed multiple immunodominant subclonotypes. Some patients had dominant TCR clones larger than their STAT3 mutant burden.

This clonotype was sampled from a woman in her 50s with T-cell large granular lymphocyte leukemia. Some clones in this sample may be carry-over from other donors' samples. The specimen was peripheral blood mononuclear cells. The gene calls are TRBV27 and TRBJ2-1, with 7 bases aligning to TRBD1. CDR3 in amino acids: CASSFRRGSDEQFF. The CDR3 region has the DNA TGTGCCAGCAGTTTTCGCAGGGGGTCCGATGAGCAGTTCTTC.